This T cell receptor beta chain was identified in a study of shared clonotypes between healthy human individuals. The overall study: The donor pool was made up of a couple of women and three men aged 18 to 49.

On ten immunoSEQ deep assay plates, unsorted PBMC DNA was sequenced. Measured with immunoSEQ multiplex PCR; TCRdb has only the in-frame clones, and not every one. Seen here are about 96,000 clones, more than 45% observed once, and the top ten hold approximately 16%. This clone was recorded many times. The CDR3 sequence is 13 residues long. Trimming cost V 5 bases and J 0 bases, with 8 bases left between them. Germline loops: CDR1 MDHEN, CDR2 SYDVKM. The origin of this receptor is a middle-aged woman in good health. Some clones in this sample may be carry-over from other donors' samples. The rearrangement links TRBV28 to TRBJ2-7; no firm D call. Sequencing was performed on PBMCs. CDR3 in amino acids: CASSQRYSYEQYF. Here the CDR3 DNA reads TGTGCCAGCAGTCAACGGTACTCCTACGAGCAGTACTTC.